The entry that follows covers one TCR beta chain sequence. Seattle's enrolled individuals joined amid active infection and were then monitored longitudinally. This specimen comes from a study of blood T cell repertoires in COVID-19. Across the whole study: Acute and convalescent COVID-19 samples came from the United States, Italy and Spain. The analysed material was cDNA or gDNA that came from T cells, B-cell-depleted T cells, or PBMCs.

In the original processing: It was from reference gene primer amplification that nucleated cell counts were estimated. Profiling relied on immunoSEQ multiplex PCR, and the TCRdb table lists in-frame clones only, not all of them. V and J calls and clone size are those listed in that table; D and trimming were worked out from the DNA. This sample has 120,000 to 150,000 clones, with approximately 83% found just once. The material sequenced was peripheral blood. The TCR sequence derives from a woman aged 55-70 years with COVID-19, enrolled during active disease.

CDR3 coding DNA: TGTGCCAGCAGTTCGACAGGGGTAAACACTGAAGCTTTCTTT. Translation: CASSSTGVNTEAFF. The chain has TRBV27 and TRBJ1-1; 8 bases align to TRBD1. The junction had 3 bases not matched to a gene; V was cut back by 4 bases and J by 2 bases. CDR1 is MNHEY, CDR2 SMNVEV, per germline (reference sequence). This CDR3 region has 14 residues.